This section outlines one T cell receptor (beta chain) sequence together with its context. The target antigen is unknown. Germline CDR1 MNHNS, CDR2 SASEGT. Trimming removed 1 base from V and 0 bases from J; junction bases left unmatched: 1. CDR3 length: 17 residues. The data stem from a study of memory CD4+ T cells and cytomegalovirus serostatus. Study conclusions and caveats: A US-trained random forest predicted CMV serostatus with median AUC approximately 0.9. Of under 200 reported CMV TCRbeta sequences, 55 to 80 were found in memory CD4+ repertoires.

The sort gate was single viable CD3+CD4+CD8-CD45RO+ cells for memory CD4+ T cells. Positive selection with CD4 microbeads enriched total CD4+ T cells. Data came from immunoSEQ multiplex PCR; TCRdb stores just in-frame clones and leaves some out. The repertoire holds some 58,000 clones, with around 77% as singletons. The origin of this receptor is an adult in good health and CMV-seronegative. Material for sequencing was memory CD4+ T cells from blood. The rearrangement links TRBV6-1 to TRBJ2-6, with 9 bases identical to TRBD1. The CDR3 DNA reads TGTGCCAGCAGTGAAGGGACAGGGGTCTCTGGGGCCAACGTCCTGACTTTC. This codes for CASSEGTGVSGANVLTF.